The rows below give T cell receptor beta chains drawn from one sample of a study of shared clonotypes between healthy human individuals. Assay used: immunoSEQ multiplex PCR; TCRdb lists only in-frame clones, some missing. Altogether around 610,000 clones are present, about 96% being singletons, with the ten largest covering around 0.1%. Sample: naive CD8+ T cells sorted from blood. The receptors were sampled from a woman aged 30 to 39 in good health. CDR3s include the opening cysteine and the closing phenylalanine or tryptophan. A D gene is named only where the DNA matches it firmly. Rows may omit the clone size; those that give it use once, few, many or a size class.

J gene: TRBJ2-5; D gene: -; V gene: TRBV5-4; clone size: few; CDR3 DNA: TGTGCCAGCACCGGAGTAGCGGAAGAGACCCAGTACTTC; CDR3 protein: CASTGVAEETQYF
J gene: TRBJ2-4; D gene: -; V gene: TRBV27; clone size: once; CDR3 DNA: TGTGCCAGCAGTTTAGAGACAGGTCGGAGAGCCAAAAACATTCAGTACTTC; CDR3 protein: CASSLETGRRAKNIQYF
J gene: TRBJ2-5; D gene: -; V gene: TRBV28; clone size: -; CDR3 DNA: TGTGCCAGCACGCCAGGTCGGGAGACCCAGTACTTC; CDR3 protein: CASTPGRETQYF
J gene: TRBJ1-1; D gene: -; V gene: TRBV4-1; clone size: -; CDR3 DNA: TGCGCCAGCAGCCTATGGTATTCGGCAGGGCAGAACACTGAAGCTTTCTTT; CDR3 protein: CASSLWYSAGQNTEAFF
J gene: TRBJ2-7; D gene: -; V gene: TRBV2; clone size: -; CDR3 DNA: TGTGCCAGCAGGGAAACAGGGACCTACGAGCAGTACTTC; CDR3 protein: CASRETGTYEQYF
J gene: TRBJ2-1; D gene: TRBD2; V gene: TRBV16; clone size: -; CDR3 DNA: TGTGCCAGCAGCCAATCGATTAGCGGGAGCCACAATGAGCAGTTCTTC; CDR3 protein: CASSQSISGSHNEQFF
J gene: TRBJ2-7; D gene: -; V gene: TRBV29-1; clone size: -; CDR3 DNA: TGCAGCGTGGACAAGGGGGGCTACGAGCAGTACTTC; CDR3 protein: CSVDKGGYEQYF
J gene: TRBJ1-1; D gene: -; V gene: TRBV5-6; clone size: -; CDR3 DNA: TGTGCCAGCAGCTTAGACCCCGCAGAAGAAGCTTTCTTT; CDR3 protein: CASSLDPAEEAFF
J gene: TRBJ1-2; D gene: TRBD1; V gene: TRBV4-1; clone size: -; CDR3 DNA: TGCGCCAGCAGCCAAGCCGGACAGGGGGCTCCTTACTATGGCTACACCTTC; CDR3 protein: CASSQAGQGAPYYGYTF
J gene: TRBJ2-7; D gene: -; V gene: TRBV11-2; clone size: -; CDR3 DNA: TGTGCCAGCAGCCCCGGGGGCGGGAGCTCCTACGAGCAGTACTTC; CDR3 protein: CASSPGGGSSYEQYF
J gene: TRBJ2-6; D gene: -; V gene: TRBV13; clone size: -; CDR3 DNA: TGTGCCACGACGGGCTCTGGGGCCAACGTCCTGACTTTC; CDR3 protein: CATTGSGANVLTF
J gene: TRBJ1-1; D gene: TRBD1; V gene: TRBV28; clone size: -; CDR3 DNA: TGTGCCAGCAGTTCAGCTCGGACAGGGTTGAACACTGAAGCTTTCTTT; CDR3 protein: CASSSARTGLNTEAFF
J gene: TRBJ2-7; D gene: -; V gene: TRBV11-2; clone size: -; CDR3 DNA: TGTGCCAGCAGCTTAGGTACTGGGTACGAGCAGTACTTC; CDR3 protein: CASSLGTGYEQYF
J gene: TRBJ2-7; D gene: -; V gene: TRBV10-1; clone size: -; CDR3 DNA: TGCGCCAGTTCCAGGGACAACTACGAGCAGTACTTC; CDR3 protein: CASSRDNYEQYF